This TCR beta chain is drawn from a study of blood T cell repertoires in COVID-19. The CDR3 consists of 17 residues. The J segment lost 5 bases and the V segment lost 3 bases, leaving 13 bases of the junction unmatched. The germline gives CDR1 SGHVS, CDR2 FQNEAQ. In the authors' workflow: Amplified reference gene primers provided the basis for estimating nucleated cell counts. Measured with immunoSEQ multiplex PCR; TCRdb has only the in-frame clones, and not every one. Clonal size and the V and J genes are those of that table, whereas D and trimming came from the DNA. This table has about 360,000 clones, roughly 86% appearing once.

Sequencing was carried out using peripheral blood. The J gene is TRBJ2-7, the V gene TRBV7-8; 10 positions agree with TRBD1. This TCR was recovered from a human donor in a cohort sampled during active COVID-19. CDR3 sequence: CASSFPEMGTGVDEQYF. The CDR3 bases are TGTGCCAGCAGCTTCCCCGAGATGGGGACAGGGGTCGACGAGCAGTACTTC.